The rows below give T cell receptor beta chains drawn from one sample of a study of blood T cell repertoires in COVID-19. Libraries were prepared by immunoSEQ multiplex PCR; TCRdb keeps only in-frame clonotypes and omits some of them. The top ten hold 4% to 5.5% of the sample, which has about 480,000 clones, around nine tenths seen once. Sequencing used peripheral blood. These TCRs come from a woman aged 30 to 39 with acute or convalescent COVID-19. Both conserved end residues are part of each CDR3. D genes are given only for firm matches. Size is omitted from some rows. Given values are once, few, many or a class for expanded clones.

V gene	clone size	D gene	J gene	CDR3 DNA	CDR3 protein
TRBV7-2	-	-	TRBJ2-5	TGTGCCAGCAGCCAGGGGCAGAAAGAGACCCAGTACTTC	CASSQGQKETQYF
TRBV19	once	-	TRBJ2-3	TGTGCCAGTAGTAGCAGTGATACGCAGTATTTT	CASSSSDTQYF
TRBV19	once	-	TRBJ1-5	TGTGCCAGTAGTATTGAGGGCGCCTTTGGCAATCAGCCCCAGCATTTT	CASSIEGAFGNQPQHF
TRBV19	-	TRBD1	TRBJ2-1	TGTGCCAGTACAGGGGGCCGCAGTGAGCAGTTCTTC	CASTGGRSEQFF
TRBV7-3	-	-	TRBJ2-1	TGTGCCAGCAGCCCCCTACAGGGAATGAGCTCCTACAATGAGCAGTTCTTC	CASSPLQGMSSYNEQFF
TRBV5-1	-	-	TRBJ2-1	TGCGCCAGCAGCTTGGACCCGCAGGGGATGAATGAGCAGTTCTTC	CASSLDPQGMNEQFF
TRBV18	-	TRBD1	TRBJ2-7	TGTGCCAGCTCACGGGAGCAGGGACAGGGCGCCTACGAGCAGTACTTC	CASSREQGQGAYEQYF
TRBV29-1	-	-	TRBJ1-5	TGCAGCGTTGGAGGGTTCAATCAGCCCCAGCATTTT	CSVGGFNQPQHF
TRBV7-9	-	TRBD1	TRBJ1-2	TGTGCCAGCAGCAAAGAACAGGGGGCAGGTGGCTACACCTTC	CASSKEQGAGGYTF
TRBV7-3	-	-	TRBJ1-5	TGTGCCAGCAGCTCTCGGACCTGGGGGCCTTTCAATCAGCCCCAGCATTTT	CASSSRTWGPFNQPQHF
TRBV19	-	TRBD2	TRBJ2-1	TGTGCCAGTAGTATAATCACACTAGCGGGGCATGGCAATGAGCAGTTCTTC	CASSIITLAGHGNEQFF
TRBV30	-	-	TRBJ1-2	TGTGCCGGGGTATTTATCTATGGCTACACCTTC	CAGVFIYGYTF
TRBV2	-	TRBD1	TRBJ1-2	TGTGCCAGCAGTGAGAGGAGGACCGGGACAGCGGGTGGCTACACCTTC	CASSERRTGTAGGYTF
TRBV3-1/TRBV3-2	-	TRBD2	TRBJ2-3	TGTGCCAGCAGCCAAGATGGGGGCGGGGGGGCAGATACGCAGTATTTT	CASSQDGGGGADTQYF
TRBV19	-	TRBD1	TRBJ1-6	TGTGCCAGTAGGGGACAGACCTATAATTCACCCCTCCACTTT	CASRGQTYNSPLHF
TRBV30	-	-	TRBJ1-3	TGTGCCTGGAATCCAGGGGTTTCTGGAAACACCATATATTTT	CAWNPGVSGNTIYF
TRBV24-1	-	TRBD2	TRBJ2-2	TGTGCCACCAGTGACTTTAGCGGGGGACAGAACACCGGGGAGCTGTTTTTT	CATSDFSGGQNTGELFF
TRBV9	-	TRBD2	TRBJ2-3	TGTGCCAGCAGCGTAGCGGGGGGGGCCACCACAGATACGCAGTATTTT	CASSVAGGATTDTQYF
TRBV28	-	-	TRBJ1-2	TGTGCCACGATAGTGAGAAACTATGGCTACACCTTC	CATIVRNYGYTF
TRBV2	-	-	TRBJ2-7	TGTGCCAGCAGGCCGACAGGCTACGAGCAGTACTTC	CASRPTGYEQYF
TRBV6-2/TRBV6-3	-	TRBD2	TRBJ2-7	TGTGCCAGCAGTCGCCACCTAGCGGGGTTTTCCTACGAGCAGTACTTC	CASSRHLAGFSYEQYF
TRBV6-5	-	-	TRBJ1-1	TGTGCCAGCAAATACACGGGCACTGAAGCTTTCTTT	CASKYTGTEAFF
TRBV5-6	-	-	TRBJ2-3	TGTGCCAGCAGCTCACTAGAGGGAGAAGATACGCAGTATTTT	CASSSLEGEDTQYF
TRBV11-2	-	-	TRBJ2-7	TGTGCCAGCAGCTTACGGACTGTCGGCTCCTACGAGCAGTACTTC	CASSLRTVGSYEQYF
TRBV7-2	once	TRBD1	TRBJ2-5	TGTGCCAGCAGCTGGACAGGCTCCCAAGAGACCCAGTACTTC	CASSWTGSQETQYF
TRBV5-4	-	TRBD2	TRBJ2-3	TGTGCCAGCAGCACTAGGACTAGCGGGTTCGGAGATACGCAGTATTTT	CASSTRTSGFGDTQYF
TRBV6-5	-	TRBD1	TRBJ2-1	TGTGCCAGCAGCCGCACAGGGGCCTACAATGAGCAGTTCTTC	CASSRTGAYNEQFF
TRBV3-1/TRBV3-2	-	-	TRBJ2-1	TGTGCCAGCAGCCAAGACCCCCCCGGGGGACTTTACAATGAGCAGTTCTTC	CASSQDPPGGLYNEQFF
TRBV5-5	-	-	TRBJ2-2	TGTGCCAGCAGCTTGGCCGGGGGGGAGCTGTTTTTT	CASSLAGGELFF
TRBV5-4	-	-	TRBJ2-1	TGTGCCAGCAGCCCATCGCGGCATAATGAGCAGTTCTTC	CASSPSRHNEQFF
TRBV27	-	-	TRBJ2-7	TGTGCCAGCAGTTTATGGTCGGGGTTCAACGAGCAGTACTTC	CASSLWSGFNEQYF
TRBV10-3	-	-	TRBJ1-1	TGTGCCATTCGCGGACAGTTAAATATGAACACTGAAGCTTTCTTT	CAIRGQLNMNTEAFF
TRBV2	-	-	TRBJ1-2	TGTGCCAGCAGTCAGGGGCGGCTATATGGCTACACCTTC	CASSQGRLYGYTF
TRBV5-6	-	-	TRBJ1-1	TGTGCCAGCAGTTCAGACACTCGGTACACTGAAGCTTTCTTT	CASSSDTRYTEAFF
TRBV5-1	-	TRBD2	TRBJ2-1	TGCGCCAGCAGCTTGGTGTGGGCTAGCGGGGGAAATGAGCAGTTCTTC	CASSLVWASGGNEQFF
TRBV11-3	-	TRBD1	TRBJ2-1	TGTGCCAGCAGCCCCTACGGACAGGGCGACAATGAGCAGTTCTTC	CASSPYGQGDNEQFF
TRBV6-6	-	-	TRBJ2-2	TGTGCCAGCAGATTTACAGGGAGCGCCGGGGAGCTGTTTTTT	CASRFTGSAGELFF
TRBV9	-	-	TRBJ2-5	TGTGCCAGCAGCGTTTTTCCCCACCCGACCCTCGGGGTGGGAGAAGAGACCCAGTACTTC	CASSVFPHPTLGVGEETQYF
TRBV29-1	-	TRBD2	TRBJ2-3	TGCAGCGTTCAAGGGACTAGCGGGGCGATCACAGATACGCAGTATTTT	CSVQGTSGAITDTQYF
TRBV5-4	-	TRBD1	TRBJ1-6	TGTGCCAGCAGCTTGGACTCAGGGGGTGATTCACCCCTCCACTTT	CASSLDSGGDSPLHF
TRBV9	-	-	TRBJ1-4	TGTGCCAGCAGCGTTATGGACAGCAAGGCTGAAAAACTGTTTTTT	CASSVMDSKAEKLFF
TRBV3-1/TRBV3-2	-	-	TRBJ2-7	TGTGCCAGCAGCCTTGGACAGACCCTATCCTACGAGCAGTACTTC	CASSLGQTLSYEQYF
TRBV4-2	-	-	TRBJ2-3	TGTGCCAGCAGCCAAGAAGCGGTCCCGAGCACAGATACGCAGTATTTT	CASSQEAVPSTDTQYF
TRBV11-2	-	TRBD2	TRBJ2-3	TGTGCCAGCAGCTCGCGGGGGGGCCTAGCAGATACGCAGTATTTT	CASSSRGGLADTQYF
TRBV2	-	TRBD1	TRBJ2-1	TGTGCCAGCAGTGAACGTTCAGGGGGCTACAATGAGCAGTTCTTC	CASSERSGGYNEQFF
TRBV3-1/TRBV3-2	few	-	TRBJ2-7	TGTGCCAGCAGCCAGTTGAGCGAGCAGTACTTC	CASSQLSEQYF
TRBV12-3/TRBV12-4	-	TRBD1	TRBJ2-7	TGTGCCAGCAGTTTAGGACAGGGAAAGCAGTACTTC	CASSLGQGKQYF
TRBV30	-	-	TRBJ2-3	TGTGCCTGGAGCGAGGCCACGACAGATACGCAGTATTTT	CAWSEATTDTQYF
TRBV6-1	-	-	TRBJ2-5	TGTGCCAGCAGTGATTTCTTCCCACAGGGTGAGACCCAGTACTTC	CASSDFFPQGETQYF